This record covers a single T cell receptor (beta chain). The sample originates from a study of blood T cell repertoires in COVID-19. V was trimmed by 3 bases and J by 2 bases, leaving 8 bases between them. CDR3 size: 13 residues. Looked up from germline, CDR1 is MNHEY and CDR2 is SMNVEV (reference sequence). Sequenced by immunoSEQ multiplex PCR; TCRdb stores in-frame clones only, minus some. The sample shows 40,000 to 60,000 clones, about 82% of them seen only once. The chain combines TRBV27 with TRBJ2-7, with D uncertain. The sequencing input was peripheral blood. The TCR sequence derives from a human donor in a cohort sampled during active COVID-19. In nucleotides, the CDR3 is TGTGCCAGCAGTTTTGGGCCTACCTACGAGCAGTACTTC. This sequence encodes CASSFGPTYEQYF.